The present T cell receptor (beta chain) was sequenced within a study of shared clonotypes between healthy human individuals. Study-level points and caveats: Clonotypes which were not shared had lower generation probabilities than clonotypes that all four donors shared. Rarefaction gave evidence that sorted-subset sequencing remained incomplete despite large depth. In having few donors, the study represented limited genetic and exposure-history diversity.

With respect to this clone: Its antigen remains unidentified.

This table comes from immunoSEQ multiplex PCR, and its TCRdb copy is limited to in-frame clones, with some not included. The top ten hold 1.5% to 2% of the sample, which has millions of clones, about 93% seen once. CD45RO negativity and positive selection for CCR7 defined naive CD8 cells, a population that excluded terminally differentiated effector memory CD45RA+ cells. HIV-negative, healthy adults without recent acute infections or vaccinations were the donors. The sequence was collected from a man aged 18-30 years in good health. Some clones in this sample may be carry-over from other donors' samples. Input material: naive CD8+ T cells from PBMCs.

CDR3 nucleotide sequence: TGTGCCAGCAGCATAACCTCGGGACCTATGAACACTGAAGCTTTCTTT. Its protein product is CASSITSGPMNTEAFF. V is TRBV7-2 and J is TRBJ1-1; TRBD1 might be the D (5 bases). Trimming stripped 5 bases from V and 0 bases from J, with 16 bases between. The CDR3 is 16 residues long. Germline V lookup: CDR1 SGHTA, CDR2 FQGNSA.